This entry features one T cell receptor beta chain sequence. Only in-frame clones appear in the TCRdb table, and some are missing; sequencing was by immunoSEQ multiplex PCR. The data show approximately 230,000 clones, with 80% to 90% seen just once and approximately 15% held by the top ten. The data are from a study of blood T cell repertoires in COVID-19. The sequence came from a woman in her forties or fifties with acute COVID-19. Sequencing was done on a sample of PBMCs or T cells enriched from blood (not recorded which).

CDR3 amino acids: CATSEPPSSGGVYEQFF. In DNA form, the CDR3 reads TGTGCCACCAGTGAGCCGCCTTCTAGCGGAGGTGTCTATGAGCAGTTCTTC. The chain joins TRBV24-1 to TRBJ2-1; 7 bases match TRBD2. Per germline, CDR1 KGHDR and CDR2 SFDVKD. CDR3 size: 17 residues. With V trimmed by 4 bases and J by 8 bases, 16 bases remained unmatched.